Shown below are 21 T cell receptor beta chains from a single sample sequenced in a study of cytomegalovirus exposure and HLA in healthy donors. 60 Vbeta and 13 Jbeta primers were used in PCR. Method: immunoSEQ multiplex PCR; TCRdb's copy keeps in-frame clones and lacks some. The sample has more than 130,000 clones; 80% are singletons. Material: PBMCs. These receptors originate from a male donor in good health and CMV-seronegative.

The chain links TRBV14 to TRBJ2-5; no clear D. The CDR3 consists of 12 residues. The V end lost 6 bases, the J end lost 9 bases, and 14 bases lay between the germline ends. Germline CDR1 and CDR2: SGHDN and FVKESK. The CDR3 region has the DNA TGTGCCAGCAGTCAAACAGTTGTGGCCCAGTACTTC. It yields the protein CASSQTVVAQYF.

V and J are TRBV2 and TRBJ1-2, with D unresolved. V lost 3 bases and J 1 base, leaving 3 bases between the germline ends. Germline V gives CDR1 SNHLY, CDR2 FYNNEI. There are 12 residues in the CDR3. The CDR3 region is CASSDGNYGYTF. CDR3 bases: TGTGCCAGCAGTGACGGTAACTATGGCTACACCTTC.

This rearrangement joins TRBV9 to TRBJ1-2; TRBD1 matches 9 bases. This CDR3 contains 14 residues. Germline CDR1 is SGDLS and CDR2 is YYNGEE. Trimming at V came to 3 bases and at J to 6 bases, leaving 6 bases not matched to a gene. The CDR3 is CASSDSQGADGYTF. CDR3 coding DNA: TGTGCCAGCAGCGACTCACAGGGGGCTGATGGCTACACCTTC. Looking up the rest from reference TRBV9 and TRBJ1-2 gives the full variable domain: DSGVTQTPKHLITATGQRVTLRCSPRSGDLSVYWYQQSLDQGLQFLIQYYNGEERAKGNILERFSAQQFPDLHSELNLSSLELGDSALYFCASSDSQGADGYTFGSGTRLTVV.

The genes are TRBV30 and TRBJ2-7, with D tentatively TRBD1 (6 bases). V was pared by 0 bases and J by 3 bases, with 9 bases between. CDR3 length: 13 residues. From germline, CDR1 is GTSNPN and CDR2 SVGIG (reference sequence). The CDR3 spells CAWSVGQYYEQYF. For the CDR3, the DNA is TGTGCCTGGAGTGTAGGACAGTACTACGAGCAGTACTTC. The full variable domain, its missing parts supplied by reference TRBV30 and TRBJ2-7, is SQTIHQWPATLVQPVGSPLSLECTVEGTSNPNLYWYRQAAGRGLQLLFYSVGIGQISSEVPQNLSASRPQDRQFILSSKKLLLSDSGFYLCAWSVGQYYEQYFGPGTRLTVT.

The V gene is TRBV29-1, the J gene TRBJ2-7, with TRBD1 matching over 9 bases. The CDR3 contains 14 residues. Looked up from germline, CDR1 is SQVTM and CDR2 is ANQGSEA. Trimming removed 7 bases from V and 4 bases from J; junction bases left unmatched: 11. For the CDR3, the DNA is TGCAGCGCAAGGGACAGGGTAAACAGGTACGAGCAGTACTTC. Protein product: CSARDRVNRYEQYF.

This chain connects TRBV27 to TRBJ2-5, with 15 bases that match TRBD2. J gave up 2 bases and V 5 bases, and 3 bases lay outside the gene matches. CDR1 MNHEY and CDR2 SMNVEV come from the germline V gene (reference sequence). The CDR3 is 16 residues long. The CDR3 spells CASSRTSGGDQETQYF. In DNA form, the CDR3 reads TGTGCCAGCAGTCGGACTAGCGGGGGGGATCAAGAGACCCAGTACTTC.

The CDR3 is CASRLGGDLNEKLFF. As DNA, the CDR3 is TGTGCCAGCAGGTTAGGGGGGGACCTTAATGAAAAACTGTTTTTT. The chain couples TRBV28 to TRBJ1-4; the D gene is possibly TRBD1 (6 bases). Germline values: CDR1 MDHEN, CDR2 SYDVKM. With 6 bases removed from V and 4 bases from J, the gap between germline ends came to 15 bases. The CDR3 length is 15 residues. Combining the CDR3 with reference TRBV28 and TRBJ1-4 gives the whole variable domain DVKVTQSSRYLVKRTGEKVFLECVQDMDHENMFWYRQDPGLGLRLIYFSYDVKMKEKGDIPEGYSVSREKKERFSLILESASTNQTSMYLCASRLGGDLNEKLFFGSGTQLSVL.

This sequence joins TRBV5-5 and TRBJ2-7, with 7 bases that match TRBD1. Losses at the gene ends were 3 bases for V and 1 base for J; bases not matched to a gene: 4. The CDR3 totals 14 residues. The germline CDR1 and CDR2 sequences are SGHKS and YYEKEE (reference sequence). The CDR3 DNA reads TGTGCCAGCAGCTACCGACAGGGTTCCTACGAGCAGTACTTC. Translation gives CASSYRQGSYEQYF.

The chain is built from TRBV27 and TRBJ2-2; 7 positions match TRBD1. CDR1 is MNHEY and CDR2 is SMNVEV in the germline V gene (reference sequence). The CDR3 sequence is 16 residues long. V shed 5 bases, J shed 4 bases, and the junction held 10 bases outside the gene matches. CDR3 nucleotides: TGTGCCAGCAGTCCGTCAACAGGGGTTGGCACCGGGGAGCTGTTTTTT. Translation: CASSPSTGVGTGELFF.

The V gene is TRBV6-5, the J gene TRBJ2-1; 8 bases are shared with TRBD2. The CDR3 is 14 residues long. Per germline, CDR1 MNHEY and CDR2 SVGAGI. V dropped 2 bases and J dropped 9; count of bases not matched to a gene: 6. The CDR3: CASSYGTSHSEQFF. For the CDR3, the DNA is TGTGCCAGCAGTTACGGGACTAGTCATTCTGAGCAGTTCTTC.

V is TRBV27 and J is TRBJ2-7, with D possibly TRBD2 on 5 matching bases. CDR1 is MNHEY and CDR2 is SMNVEV in the germline V gene (reference sequence). V was pared by 6 bases and J by 1 base, with 10 bases between. The CDR3 is 13 residues long. CDR3 residues: CASSGLPSYEQYF. CDR3 nucleotides: TGTGCCAGCAGCGGACTTCCATCCTACGAGCAGTACTTC.

The chain is built from TRBV6-4 and TRBJ1-3; no reliable D call. Per germline, CDR1 MRHNA and CDR2 SNTAGT. CDR3 size: 12 residues. With 2 bases removed from V and 7 bases from J, the gap between germline ends came to 6 bases. This chain's CDR3 is CASSDKENTIYF. The CDR3 coding sequence is TGTGCCAGCAGTGACAAGGAGAACACCATATATTTT.

The V call is TRBV7-9, the J call TRBJ2-2, with 9 positions matching TRBD2. CDR3 size: 17 residues. V was pared by 5 bases and J by 5 bases, with 12 bases of the junction left unmatched. From germline, CDR1 is SEHNR and CDR2 FQNEAQ (reference sequence). CDR3 DNA sequence: TGTGCCAGCAGCCAAAGACGCCTAGCGGGGCGGACCGGGGAGCTGTTTTTT. This translates into CASSQRRLAGRTGELFF.

The chain carries TRBV11-3 and TRBJ2-5, with D uncertain. CDR3 size: 15 residues. The V end was cut by 5 bases, the J end by 5 bases, with 18 bases between. Germline V gene sequence: CDR1 SGHNT, CDR2 YENEEA. Here the CDR3 reads CASSHLTPGLETQYF. The CDR3 DNA follows: TGTGCCAGCAGCCACTTGACACCTGGGCTGGAGACCCAGTACTTC.

The genes are TRBV6-5 and TRBJ2-7, with D maybe TRBD1 (5 bases). With 6 bases removed from V and 3 bases from J, the gap between germline ends came to 15 bases. Germline CDR1 is MNHEY and CDR2 is SVGAGI. The CDR3 totals 14 residues. The CDR3 sequence is CASSLTWGNYEQYF. The CDR3 nucleotides are TGTGCCAGCAGCCTGACATGGGGCAACTACGAGCAGTACTTC.

This chain connects TRBV9 to TRBJ1-1, with a weak D call TRBD1 (6 bases). V lost 4 bases, J lost 2 bases, and 15 bases lay in between. The CDR3 consists of 15 residues. Germline loops: CDR1 SGDLS, CDR2 YYNGEE. The CDR3 sequence: CASSPAGAINTEAFF. The CDR3 coding sequence is TGTGCCAGCAGCCCCGCAGGGGCGATTAACACTGAAGCTTTCTTT.

This clone was detected once. The chain carries TRBV18 and TRBJ2-5, with D maybe TRBD2 (6 bases). V shed 4 bases and J shed 3 bases, with 12 bases lying between them. This CDR3 spans 14 amino acids. Germline V lookup: CDR1 KGHSH, CDR2 LQKENI. CDR3 protein: CASSLYGGEETQYF. The DNA for the CDR3 is TGTGCCAGCTCACTTTACGGGGGTGAAGAGACCCAGTACTTC.

The rearrangement links TRBV5-1 to TRBJ2-7; no definite D call. V shed 0 bases and J shed 3 bases, with 4 bases lying between them. This CDR3 is 12 amino acids long. Germline-derived CDR1 and CDR2 are SGHRS and YFSETQ. The CDR3 region is CASSLDNYEQYF. CDR3 DNA sequence: TGCGCCAGCAGCTTGGACAACTACGAGCAGTACTTC.

The rearrangement joins TRBV5-6 to TRBJ2-3; D perhaps matches TRBD2 (6 bases). The ends were cut back, 1 base at V and 2 bases at J, with 14 bases in the middle. The CDR3 length is 16 residues. Germline-derived CDR1 and CDR2 are SGHDT and YYEEEE. The CDR3 loop reads CASSLTGTGVTDTQYF. In nucleotides, the CDR3 is TGTGCCAGCAGCTTGACCGGGACGGGAGTCACAGATACGCAGTATTTT.

This rearrangement joins TRBV30 to TRBJ1-6; D ambiguous. Trimming pared 0 bases from V and 13 bases from J, leaving 19 bases between. Germline V gene sequence: CDR1 GTSNPN, CDR2 SVGIG (reference sequence). This CDR3 has 15 amino acids. The DNA of the CDR3 is TGTGCCTGGAGTGTACGCGGAAGGAATGCGGCTCCCCTCCACTTT. Its translation: CAWSVRGRNAAPLHF.

A note on this clone: The same CDR3 can be traced to other DNA sequences in this sample. The rearrangement links TRBV6-6 to TRBJ2-2; unclear D gene. Germline loops: CDR1 MNHNY, CDR2 SVGAGI (reference sequence). This CDR3 has 11 amino acids. V shed 4 bases and J shed 5 bases, with 2 bases lying between them. CDR3: CASSSTGELFF. The DNA for the CDR3 is TGTGCCAGCAGTTCAACCGGGGAGCTGTTTTTT.